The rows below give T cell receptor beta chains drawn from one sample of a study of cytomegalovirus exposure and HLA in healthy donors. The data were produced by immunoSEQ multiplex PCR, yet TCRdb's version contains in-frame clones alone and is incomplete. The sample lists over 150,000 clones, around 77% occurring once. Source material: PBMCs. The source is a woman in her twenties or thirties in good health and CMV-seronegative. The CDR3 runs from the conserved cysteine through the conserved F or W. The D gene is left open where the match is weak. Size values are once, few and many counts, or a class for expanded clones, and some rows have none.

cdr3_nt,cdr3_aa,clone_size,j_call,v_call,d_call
TGTGCCAGCAGAACAGGGCTTTCGGCTAATGAAAAACTGTTTTTT,CASRTGLSANEKLFF,NA,TRBJ1-4,TRBV28,NA
TGTGCCAGCAGTTTCCTACAGGGACCCTACGAGCAGTACTTC,CASSFLQGPYEQYF,NA,TRBJ2-7,TRBV27,NA
TGCGCCAGCAGCCAGGGCGGACTAGCGGGATTGTCAGATACGCAGTATTTT,CASSQGGLAGLSDTQYF,NA,TRBJ2-3,TRBV4-1,TRBD2
TGTGCCAGCAGTGACAGGGAGGGATACGAGCAGTACTTC,CASSDREGYEQYF,NA,TRBJ2-7,TRBV6-1,TRBD2
TGTGCCAGCAGCCTCCAGCGGGAGGGGAACTACGAGCAGTACTTC,CASSLQREGNYEQYF,NA,TRBJ2-7,TRBV7-9,TRBD2
TGTGCCCTCGGAGTAATGGAGGGTGATGGAAACACCATATATTTT,CALGVMEGDGNTIYF,NA,TRBJ1-3,TRBV7-9,NA
TGCGCCAGCAGCTTGGGGGCCACGAGCCAGGGGAAAGAGACCCAGTACTTC,CASSLGATSQGKETQYF,NA,TRBJ2-5,TRBV5-1,NA
TGTGCCAGCAGGAAAAACAGGGGACCCACAGATACGCAGTATTTT,CASRKNRGPTDTQYF,NA,TRBJ2-3,TRBV27,TRBD1
TGTGCCAGCAGCTTGGTAGTGGGCAGGAGGGCTTGGGCCAACGTCCTGACTTTC,CASSLVVGRRAWANVLTF,NA,TRBJ2-6,TRBV5-8,NA
TGTGCCAGCAGTTATCCGGCCGGGACAGTCACCGAGCAGTACTTC,CASSYPAGTVTEQYF,NA,TRBJ2-7,TRBV7-9,TRBD1
TGCGCCAGCAGCGCCCCCAGGGACAGATCTGGGGCCAACGTCCTGACTTTC,CASSAPRDRSGANVLTF,NA,TRBJ2-6,TRBV5-1,TRBD1
TGTGCCAGCAGCCAAAGGACTAGCGGGAGAAGTAATGAGCAGTTCTTC,CASSQRTSGRSNEQFF,NA,TRBJ2-1,TRBV14,TRBD2
TGTGCCAGCATGACAGGGGGGAATGAAAAACTGTTTTTT,CASMTGGNEKLFF,few,TRBJ1-4,TRBV2,TRBD1
TGCAGCGTTGGTTCCGAGACAGGGTTTACCGGGGAGCTGTTTTTT,CSVGSETGFTGELFF,NA,TRBJ2-2,TRBV29-1,TRBD1
TGTGCCAGCAGCTTGTGGGGCGCTTCTGGAAAACTGTTTTTT,CASSLWGASGKLFF,NA,TRBJ1-4,TRBV5-4,NA
TGTGCCAGCAGCCGAGGACAGGGCCTTAATTCACCCCTCCACTTT,CASSRGQGLNSPLHF,NA,TRBJ1-6,TRBV5-4,TRBD1
TGTGCCAGCAGCGTCACCCGGGGCTACGAGCAGTACTTC,CASSVTRGYEQYF,NA,TRBJ2-7,TRBV5-6,NA
TGCGCCAGCAGCTTGGGGACTAGCGGAGACATTCAGTACTTC,CASSLGTSGDIQYF,NA,TRBJ2-4,TRBV5-1,TRBD2
TGTGCCACCAGCAGAGTAAGGGCAGGGGGCATCACAGATACGCAGTATTTT,CATSRVRAGGITDTQYF,once,TRBJ2-3,TRBV15,TRBD1
TGTGCCAGCACCGCTCCGGGACAGGGGGCCTTTGGCTACACCTTC,CASTAPGQGAFGYTF,NA,TRBJ1-2,TRBV6-5,TRBD1
TGTGCCAGCAGCCCCTTTACAGGGTCAGGCTATGGCTACACCTTC,CASSPFTGSGYGYTF,NA,TRBJ1-2,TRBV7-2,NA
TGTGCCAGCTCCCAATCACGGGGGTCTACTGGAAACACCATATATTTT,CASSQSRGSTGNTIYF,once,TRBJ1-3,TRBV18,NA
TGTGCCAGCAGCCAAGATCTGGAGGGAGCTATCGACGAGCAGTTCTTC,CASSQDLEGAIDEQFF,NA,TRBJ2-1,TRBV4-2,NA
TGTGCCAGCAGCCCGAACATCCTAGTAATCACCGGGGAGCTGTTTTTT,CASSPNILVITGELFF,NA,TRBJ2-2,TRBV9,NA
TGTGCCAGCAGTTATGTGATTTCGCGGGGGAACACTGAAGCTTTCTTT,CASSYVISRGNTEAFF,few,TRBJ1-1,TRBV6-5,NA
TGTGCCAGCAGTTTCCCGGGACAGAGCCTCTCCTACGAGCAGTACTTC,CASSFPGQSLSYEQYF,NA,TRBJ2-7,TRBV6-6,TRBD1
TGTGCCAGTAGTACGGGACTAGCGGGACCGCTTCAAGAGACCCAGTACTTC,CASSTGLAGPLQETQYF,NA,TRBJ2-5,TRBV19,TRBD2
TGTGCCAGCAGCTTAGATCGACTAGCGGGGACGCAACACTTC,CASSLDRLAGTQHF,NA,TRBJ2-7,TRBV11-2,TRBD2
TGTGCCAGCAGCTCCCACTCGGACAGGGAAACCTACGAGCAGTACTTC,CASSSHSDRETYEQYF,few,TRBJ2-7,TRBV7-9,TRBD1
TGTGCCAGCAGTGAACTACAGGGTGCGGACGAGCAGTACTTC,CASSELQGADEQYF,NA,TRBJ2-7,TRBV2,NA
TGTGCCAGCGGCCTCCTTAAACACCGTAATGAAAAACTGTTTTTT,CASGLLKHRNEKLFF,NA,TRBJ1-4,TRBV27,NA
TGTGCCAGCGGGAGGGGTTGGAGCACTGAAGCTTTCTTT,CASGRGWSTEAFF,NA,TRBJ1-1,TRBV6-1,NA
TGTGCCAGCAGCCTGACTAGCGCGTACAATGAGCAGTTCTTC,CASSLTSAYNEQFF,once,TRBJ2-1,TRBV7-9,TRBD2
TGTGCCAGCAGCGTAGTTGGTAGCGGTGCTAGCACAGATACGCAGTATTTT,CASSVVGSGASTDTQYF,NA,TRBJ2-3,TRBV9,NA
TGTGCCAGCAGCCCGGTTCGGGGGGGTAGCTACAATGAGCAGTTCTTC,CASSPVRGGSYNEQFF,NA,TRBJ2-1,TRBV5-6,TRBD2